This T cell receptor (beta chain) emerged from a study of blood T cell repertoires in COVID-19. Study-level background: COVID-19 samples, acute and convalescent, were from the United States, Italy and Spain. The cDNA or gDNA used as material had been derived from T cells, B-cell-depleted T cells, or PBMCs.

Germline CDR1 reads MGHRA; CDR2 reads YSYEKL. This CDR3 region has 17 residues. J was trimmed by 4 bases and V by 2 bases; bases with no gene match: 9. This clone occurred once. Sequencing used immunoSEQ multiplex PCR; TCRdb keeps in-frame clones, though not all of them. In the table there are under 110,000 clones, around 85% of which are singletons. The TCR was taken from a woman between 70 and 85 years old with active or convalescent COVID-19. The sequenced sample was peripheral blood. V gene TRBV4-1 combines with J gene TRBJ2-2; 8 bases match TRBD1. CDR3: CASSQIHQGASTGELFF. Here the CDR3 DNA reads TGCGCCAGCAGCCAAATTCATCAGGGGGCAAGCACCGGGGAGCTGTTTTTT.